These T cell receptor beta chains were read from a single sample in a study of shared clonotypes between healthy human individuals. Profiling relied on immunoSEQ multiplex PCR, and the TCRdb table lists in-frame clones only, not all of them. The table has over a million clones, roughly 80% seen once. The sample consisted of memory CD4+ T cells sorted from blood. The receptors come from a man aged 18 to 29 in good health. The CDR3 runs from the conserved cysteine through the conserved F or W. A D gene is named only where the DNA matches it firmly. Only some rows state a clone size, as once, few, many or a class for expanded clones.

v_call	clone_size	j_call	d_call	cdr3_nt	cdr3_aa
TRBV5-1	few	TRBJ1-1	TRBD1	TGCGCCAGCAGCTTGGCCGGCGACAGGGGACTTGTGAGCACTGAAGCTTTCTTT	CASSLAGDRGLVSTEAFF
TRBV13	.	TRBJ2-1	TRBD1	TGTGCCAGCAGCCAAGACTTGACAGGGTCCTACAATGAGCAGTTCTTC	CASSQDLTGSYNEQFF
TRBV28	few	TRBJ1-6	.	TGTGCCAGCAGGACCGGGACCCCAAGCTCACCCCTCCACTTT	CASRTGTPSSPLHF
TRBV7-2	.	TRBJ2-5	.	TGTGCCAGCAGCTCAGACAGGAGCGGGACCCAGTACTTC	CASSSDRSGTQYF
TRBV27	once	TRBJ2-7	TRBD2	TGTGCCAGCCGGACGCTAGCGGGAGCCTTCGGAGAGCAGTACTTC	CASRTLAGAFGEQYF
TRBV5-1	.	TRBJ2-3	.	TGCGCCAGCAGCTACGGACAGATCACAGATACGCAGTATTTT	CASSYGQITDTQYF
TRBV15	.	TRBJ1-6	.	TGTGCCACCAGCAACTCCGGGACAAATAATTCACCCCTCCACTTT	CATSNSGTNNSPLHF
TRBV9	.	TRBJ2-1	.	TGTGCCAGCAGCGTAGGCCCTCGAAGCTTAGTGGGAGAGAACAATGAGCAGTTCTTC	CASSVGPRSLVGENNEQFF
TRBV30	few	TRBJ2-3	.	TGTGCCTGGAGTGCACGACTAGGGGGAGTAGATACGCAGTATTTT	CAWSARLGGVDTQYF
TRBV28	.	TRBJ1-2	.	TGTGCCAGCAGTTTGGGGGGCTTGGGCTACACCTTC	CASSLGGLGYTF
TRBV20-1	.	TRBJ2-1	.	TGCAGTGCTCCCCTCGTAAATGAGCAGTTCTTC	CSAPLVNEQFF
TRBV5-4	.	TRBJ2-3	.	TGTGCCAGCAGCCTACGGACGAGCACAGATACGCAGTATTTT	CASSLRTSTDTQYF